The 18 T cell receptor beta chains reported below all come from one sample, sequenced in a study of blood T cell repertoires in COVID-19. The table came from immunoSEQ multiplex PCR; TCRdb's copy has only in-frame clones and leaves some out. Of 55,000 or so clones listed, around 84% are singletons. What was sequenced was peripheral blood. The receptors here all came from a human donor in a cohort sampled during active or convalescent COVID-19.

The CDR3 DNA reads TGTGCCAGTAGTATATCTCGGGACAGCCAAGAGACCCAGTACTTC. Protein: CASSISRDSQETQYF. J is TRBJ2-5 and V is TRBV19; 7 bases agree with TRBD1. Germline V CDR1 and CDR2: LNHDA, SQIVND (reference sequence). V trimming: 2 bases; J trimming: 1 base; junction bases outside the gene matches: 4. The CDR3 covers 15 residues.

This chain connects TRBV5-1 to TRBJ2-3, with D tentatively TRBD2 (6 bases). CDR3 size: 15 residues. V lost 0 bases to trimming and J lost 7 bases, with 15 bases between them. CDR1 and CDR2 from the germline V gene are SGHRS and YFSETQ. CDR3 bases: TGCGCCAGCAGCTTGGGCGGGGAACCCACCCATACGCAGTATTTT. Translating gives CASSLGGEPTHTQYF.

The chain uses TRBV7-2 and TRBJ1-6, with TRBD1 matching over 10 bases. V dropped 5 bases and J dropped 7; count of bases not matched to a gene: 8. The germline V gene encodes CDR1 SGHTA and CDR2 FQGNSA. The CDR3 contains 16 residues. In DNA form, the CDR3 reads TGTGCCAGCAGCCCACGACCGGGACAGGGGAATTCACCCCTCCACTTT. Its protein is CASSPRPGQGNSPLHF.

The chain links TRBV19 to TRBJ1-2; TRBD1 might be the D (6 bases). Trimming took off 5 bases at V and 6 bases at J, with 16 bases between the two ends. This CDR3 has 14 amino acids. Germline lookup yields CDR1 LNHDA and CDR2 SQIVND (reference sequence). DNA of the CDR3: TGTGCCAGTAGTCGAAGGGGGACCTATCATGGCTACACCTTC. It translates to CASSRRGTYHGYTF. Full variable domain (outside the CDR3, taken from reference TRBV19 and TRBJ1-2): DGGITQSPKYLFRKEGQNVTLSCEQNLNHDAMYWYRQDPGQGLRLIYYSQIVNDFQKGDIAEGYSVSREKKESFPLTVTSAQKNPTAFYLCASSRRGTYHGYTFGSGTRLTVV.

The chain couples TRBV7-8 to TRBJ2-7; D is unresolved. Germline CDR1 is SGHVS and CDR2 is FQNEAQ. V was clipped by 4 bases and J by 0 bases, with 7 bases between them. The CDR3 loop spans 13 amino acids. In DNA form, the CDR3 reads TGTGCCAGCAGCTCCCCGAGCTCCTACGAGCAGTACTTC. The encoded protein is CASSSPSSYEQYF.

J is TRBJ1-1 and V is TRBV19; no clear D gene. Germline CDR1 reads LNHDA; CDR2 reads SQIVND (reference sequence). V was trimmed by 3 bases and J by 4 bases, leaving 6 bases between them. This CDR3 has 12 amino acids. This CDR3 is CASSIFPTEAFF. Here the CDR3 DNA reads TGTGCCAGTAGTATCTTTCCCACTGAAGCTTTCTTT.

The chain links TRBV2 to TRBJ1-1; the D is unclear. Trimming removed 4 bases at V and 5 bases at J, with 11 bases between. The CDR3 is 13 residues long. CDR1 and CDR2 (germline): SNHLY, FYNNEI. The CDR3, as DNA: TGTGCCAGCAGTGTTTCCTTGGCAACTGAAGCTTTCTTT. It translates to CASSVSLATEAFF.

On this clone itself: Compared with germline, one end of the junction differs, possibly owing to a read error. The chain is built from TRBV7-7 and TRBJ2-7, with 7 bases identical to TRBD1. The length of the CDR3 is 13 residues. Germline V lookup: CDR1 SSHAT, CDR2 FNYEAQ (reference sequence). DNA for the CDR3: TGTGCTAGCAGCGTGGGACAGACCTACGAGCAGTACTTC. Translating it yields CASSVGQTYEQYF.

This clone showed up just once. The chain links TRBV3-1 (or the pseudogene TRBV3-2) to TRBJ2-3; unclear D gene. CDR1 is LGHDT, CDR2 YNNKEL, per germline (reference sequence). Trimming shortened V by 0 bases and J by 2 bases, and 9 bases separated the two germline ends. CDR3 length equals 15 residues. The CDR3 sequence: CASSQDTVHTDTQYF. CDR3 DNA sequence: TGTGCCAGCAGCCAAGATACAGTACACACAGATACGCAGTATTTT.

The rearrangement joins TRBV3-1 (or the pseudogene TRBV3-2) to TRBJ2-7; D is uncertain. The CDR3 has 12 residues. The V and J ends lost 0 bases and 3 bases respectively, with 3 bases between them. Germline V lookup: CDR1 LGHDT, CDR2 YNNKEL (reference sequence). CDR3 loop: CASSQDSYEQYF. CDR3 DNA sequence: TGTGCCAGCAGCCAAGACAGCTACGAGCAGTACTTC.

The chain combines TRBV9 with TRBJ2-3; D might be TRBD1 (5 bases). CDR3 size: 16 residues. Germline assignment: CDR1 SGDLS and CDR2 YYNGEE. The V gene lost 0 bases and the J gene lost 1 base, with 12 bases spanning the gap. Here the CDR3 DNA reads TGTGCCAGCAGCGTAGGGCTATCCAGGGGCACAGATACGCAGTATTTT. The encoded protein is CASSVGLSRGTDTQYF.

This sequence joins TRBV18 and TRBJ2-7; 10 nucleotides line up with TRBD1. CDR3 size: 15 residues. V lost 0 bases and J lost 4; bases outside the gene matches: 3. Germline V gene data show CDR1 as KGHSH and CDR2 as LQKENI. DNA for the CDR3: TGTGCCAGCTCACCACCCGGGACAGGGGAGTACGAGCAGTACTTC. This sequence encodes CASSPPGTGEYEQYF.

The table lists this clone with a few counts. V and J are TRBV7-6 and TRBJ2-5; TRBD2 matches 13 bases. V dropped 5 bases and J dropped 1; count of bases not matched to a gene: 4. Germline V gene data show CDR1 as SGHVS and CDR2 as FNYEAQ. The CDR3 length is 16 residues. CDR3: CASSTRLAGGQETQYF. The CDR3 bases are TGTGCCAGCAGCACCCGACTAGCGGGGGGCCAAGAGACCCAGTACTTC.

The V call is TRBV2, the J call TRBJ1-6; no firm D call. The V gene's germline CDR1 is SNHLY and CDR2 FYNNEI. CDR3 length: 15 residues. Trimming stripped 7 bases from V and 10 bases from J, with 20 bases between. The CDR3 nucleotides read TGTGCCAGCAAAAGCGTAATTAGCAATTGGTCACCCCTCCACTTT. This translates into CASKSVISNWSPLHF.

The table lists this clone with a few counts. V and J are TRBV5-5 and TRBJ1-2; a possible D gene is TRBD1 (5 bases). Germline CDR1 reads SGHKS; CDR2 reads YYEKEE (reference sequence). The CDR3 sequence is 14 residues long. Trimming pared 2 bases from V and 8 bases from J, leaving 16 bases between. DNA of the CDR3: TGTGCCAGCAGCTTTCAGGGAGGGCTCTCAGGCTACACCTTC. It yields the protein CASSFQGGLSGYTF.

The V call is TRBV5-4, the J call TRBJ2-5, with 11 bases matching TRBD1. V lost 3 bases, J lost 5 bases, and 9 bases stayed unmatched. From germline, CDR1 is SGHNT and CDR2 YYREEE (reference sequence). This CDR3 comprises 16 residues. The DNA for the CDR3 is TGTGCCAGCAGCTCACTCGAGGACAGGGGGCGTGAGACCCAGTACTTC. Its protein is CASSSLEDRGRETQYF. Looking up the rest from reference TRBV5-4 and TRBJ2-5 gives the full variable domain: ETGVTQSPTHLIKTRGQQVTLRCSSQSGHNTVSWYQQALGQGPQFIFQYYREEENGRGNFPPRFSGLQFPNYSSELNVNALELDDSALYLCASSSLEDRGRETQYFGPGTRLLVL.

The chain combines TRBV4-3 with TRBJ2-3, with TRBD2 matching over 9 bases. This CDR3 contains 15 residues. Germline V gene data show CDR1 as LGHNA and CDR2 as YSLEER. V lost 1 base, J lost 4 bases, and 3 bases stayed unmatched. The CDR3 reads CASSQGGLASDTQYF. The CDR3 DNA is TGCGCCAGCAGCCAAGGGGGACTAGCATCAGATACGCAGTATTTT.

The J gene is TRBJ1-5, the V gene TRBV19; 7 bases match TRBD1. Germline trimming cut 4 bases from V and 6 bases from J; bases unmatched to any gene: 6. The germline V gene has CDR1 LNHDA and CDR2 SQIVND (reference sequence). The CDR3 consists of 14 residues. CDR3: CASSNQGVRQPQHF. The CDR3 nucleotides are TGTGCCAGTAGTAACCAGGGGGTACGTCAGCCCCAGCATTTT.